The clone carrying this TCR beta chain was detected a few times. This sample stems from a study of blood T cell repertoires in COVID-19. This CDR3 has 15 residues. The V end lost 6 bases, the J end lost 7 bases, and 21 bases lay between the germline ends. In germline, CDR1 is MNHEY, CDR2 SVGAGI. Source study methods: From reference gene primer amplification, estimates of nucleated cell counts were derived. Sequencing was performed with immunoSEQ multiplex PCR; in TCRdb, only in-frame clones are kept and a portion is missing. The V and J calls and clone size were taken over from that table, and D and trimming were inferred from the DNA. The sample includes over 250,000 clones, 80% to 90% of them seen just once.

Sequenced: peripheral blood. This sequence was found in a middle-aged woman who had recovered from COVID-19. This rearrangement joins TRBV6-5 to TRBJ1-2; TRBD1 might be the D (5 bases). CDR3 region: CASSPYDGASVGYTF. The CDR3 region has the DNA TGTGCCAGCAGCCCATACGATGGGGCATCGGTTGGCTACACCTTC.